Reported below is one T cell receptor (beta chain). The data derive from a study of blood T cell repertoires in COVID-19. Across the study: Sites across the United States, Italy and Spain contributed samples from acute and convalescent COVID-19. The analysed material was cDNA or gDNA that came from T cells, B-cell-depleted T cells, or PBMCs.

CDR3 size: 16 residues. Trimming took off 1 base at V and 1 base at J, with 13 bases between the two ends. The V gene's germline CDR1 is LNHDA and CDR2 SQIVND (reference sequence). The authors' processing: How many nucleated cells were present was estimated from reference gene primer amplification. The repertoire was sequenced with immunoSEQ multiplex PCR; TCRdb's copy has only in-frame clones and lacks some. V, J and clone size are taken as reported in that table, and D and trimming were inferred from the DNA itself. The table has approximately 210,000 clones, just under 85% seen once; the top ten hold around 7.3%.

The specimen sequenced was peripheral blood. This receptor was taken from a woman in her forties or fifties with active or convalescent COVID-19. This chain connects TRBV19 to TRBJ1-1; D is perhaps TRBD1 (5 bases). The DNA for the CDR3 is TGTGCCAGTAGTATAGGACGACAGCCCCGGAACACTGAAGCTTTCTTT. This translates into CASSIGRQPRNTEAFF. The full variable domain, with the rest looked up from reference TRBV19 and TRBJ1-1, is DGGITQSPKYLFRKEGQNVTLSCEQNLNHDAMYWYRQDPGQGLRLIYYSQIVNDFQKGDIAEGYSVSREKKESFPLTVTSAQKNPTAFYLCASSIGRQPRNTEAFFGQGTRLTVV.